The present entry profiles one T cell receptor (beta chain) with its context. Data came from immunoSEQ multiplex PCR; TCRdb stores just in-frame clones and leaves some out. The sample shows some 40,000 clones, roughly four fifths of them seen only once. CDR1 and CDR2 (germline): SGHRS, YFSETQ. The CDR3 totals 15 residues. V shed 4 bases and J 4 bases; nucleotides not matched to a gene: 6. The data originate from a study of PD-L1 blockade in urothelial cancer. Study as a whole: Patients previously received 0 to 3 chemotherapy regimens.

The gene calls are TRBV5-1 and TRBJ2-5, with TRBD1 identical over 11 bases. The specimen comprised PBMCs, sampled around atezolizumab (anti-PD-L1) treatment. The TCR originated in a man between 60 and 70 years old with urothelial cancer. Here the CDR3 reads CASSRRTGGRETQYF. DNA for the CDR3: TGCGCCAGCAGCAGACGGACAGGGGGCCGAGAGACCCAGTACTTC.